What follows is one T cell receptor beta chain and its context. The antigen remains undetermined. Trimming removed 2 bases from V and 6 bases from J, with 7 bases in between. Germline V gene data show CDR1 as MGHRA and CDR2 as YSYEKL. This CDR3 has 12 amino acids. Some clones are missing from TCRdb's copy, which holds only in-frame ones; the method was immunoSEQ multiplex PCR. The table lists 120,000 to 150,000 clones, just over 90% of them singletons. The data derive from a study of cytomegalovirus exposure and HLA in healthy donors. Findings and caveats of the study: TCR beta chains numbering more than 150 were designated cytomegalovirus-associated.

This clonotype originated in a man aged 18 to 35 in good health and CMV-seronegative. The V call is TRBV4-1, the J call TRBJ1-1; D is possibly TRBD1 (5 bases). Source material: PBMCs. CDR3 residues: CASSQQGPEAFF. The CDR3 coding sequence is TGCGCCAGCAGCCAACAGGGTCCTGAAGCTTTCTTT.